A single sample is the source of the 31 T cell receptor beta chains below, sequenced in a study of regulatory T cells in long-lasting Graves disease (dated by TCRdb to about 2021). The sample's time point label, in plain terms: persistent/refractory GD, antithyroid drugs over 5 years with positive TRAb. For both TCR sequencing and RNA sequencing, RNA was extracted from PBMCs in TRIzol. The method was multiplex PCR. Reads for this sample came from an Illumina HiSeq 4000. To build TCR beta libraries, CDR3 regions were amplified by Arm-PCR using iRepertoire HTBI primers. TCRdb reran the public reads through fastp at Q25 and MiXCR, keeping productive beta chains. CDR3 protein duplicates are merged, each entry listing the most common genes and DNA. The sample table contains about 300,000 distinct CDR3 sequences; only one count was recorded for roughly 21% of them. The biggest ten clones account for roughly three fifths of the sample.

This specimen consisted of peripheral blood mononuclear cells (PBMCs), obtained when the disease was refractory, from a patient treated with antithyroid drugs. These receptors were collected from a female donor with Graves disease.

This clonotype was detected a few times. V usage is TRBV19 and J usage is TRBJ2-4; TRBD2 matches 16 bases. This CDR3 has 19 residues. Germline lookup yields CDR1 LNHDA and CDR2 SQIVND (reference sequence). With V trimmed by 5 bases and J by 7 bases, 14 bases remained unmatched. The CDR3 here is CASSVLPGLAGGPSNIQYF. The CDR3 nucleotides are TGTGCCAGTAGTGTACTCCCGGGACTAGCGGGAGGGCCTAGTAACATTCAGTACTTC.

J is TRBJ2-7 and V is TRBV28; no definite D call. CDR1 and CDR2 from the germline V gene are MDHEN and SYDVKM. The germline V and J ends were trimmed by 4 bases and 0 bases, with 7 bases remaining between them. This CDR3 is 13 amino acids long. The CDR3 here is CASSSTISYEQYF. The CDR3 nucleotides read TGTGCCAGCAGTTCTACCATCTCCTACGAGCAGTACTTC. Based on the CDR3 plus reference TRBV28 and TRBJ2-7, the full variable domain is DVKVTQSSRYLVKRTGEKVFLECVQDMDHENMFWYRQDPGLGLRLIYFSYDVKMKEKGDIPEGYSVSREKKERFSLILESASTNQTSMYLCASSSTISYEQYFGPGTRLTVT.

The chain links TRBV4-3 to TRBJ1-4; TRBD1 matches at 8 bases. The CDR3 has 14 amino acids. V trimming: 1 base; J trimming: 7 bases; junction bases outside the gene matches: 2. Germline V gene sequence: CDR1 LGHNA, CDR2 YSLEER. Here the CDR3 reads CASSQGQGPEKLFF. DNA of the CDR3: TGCGCCAGCAGCCAAGGACAGGGGCCTGAAAAACTGTTTTTT.

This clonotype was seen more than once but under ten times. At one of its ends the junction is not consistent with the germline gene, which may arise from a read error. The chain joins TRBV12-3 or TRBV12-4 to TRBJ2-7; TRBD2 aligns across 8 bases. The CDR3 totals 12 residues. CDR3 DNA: TGTGCCAGCTCTGGACTAGCTTACGGGCAGTACTTC. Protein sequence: CASSGLAYGQYF.

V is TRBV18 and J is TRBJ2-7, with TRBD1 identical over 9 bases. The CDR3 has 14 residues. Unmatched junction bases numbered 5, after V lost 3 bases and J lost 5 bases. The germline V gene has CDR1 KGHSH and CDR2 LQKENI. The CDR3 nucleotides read TGTGCCAGCTCACCGGGACAGGGTTTCAACGAGCAGTACTTC. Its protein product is CASSPGQGFNEQYF. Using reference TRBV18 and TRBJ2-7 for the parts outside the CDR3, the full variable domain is NAGVMQNPRHLVRRRGQEARLRCSPMKGHSHVYWYRQLPEEGLKFMVYLQKENIIDESGMPKERFSAEFPKEGPSILRIQQVVRGDSAAYFCASSPGQGFNEQYFGPGTRLTVT.

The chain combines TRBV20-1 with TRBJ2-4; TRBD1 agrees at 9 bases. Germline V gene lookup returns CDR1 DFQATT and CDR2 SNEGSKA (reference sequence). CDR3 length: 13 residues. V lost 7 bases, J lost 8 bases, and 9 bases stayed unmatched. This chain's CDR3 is CSVKGTGIHIQYF. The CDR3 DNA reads TGCAGTGTCAAAGGGACAGGGATACACATTCAGTACTTC.

This CDR3 is CSAGRGTGRNEQFF. In nucleotides, the CDR3 is TGCAGTGCTGGGAGGGGGACAGGGCGCAATGAGCAGTTCTTC. The chain employs TRBV20-1 and TRBJ2-1; 9 positions agree with TRBD1. Germline V gene data show CDR1 as DFQATT and CDR2 as SNEGSKA (reference sequence). After removal of 5 bases from V and 6 bases from J, the junction contained 8 bases not matched to a gene. The CDR3 has 14 residues.

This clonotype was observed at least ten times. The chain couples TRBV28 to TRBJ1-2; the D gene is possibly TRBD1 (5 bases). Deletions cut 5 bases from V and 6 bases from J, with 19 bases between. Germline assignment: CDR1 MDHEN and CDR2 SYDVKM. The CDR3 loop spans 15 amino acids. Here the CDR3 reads CASSPIPPGRDGYTF. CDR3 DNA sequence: TGTGCCAGCAGTCCCATACCCCCAGGGAGGGATGGCTACACCTTC.

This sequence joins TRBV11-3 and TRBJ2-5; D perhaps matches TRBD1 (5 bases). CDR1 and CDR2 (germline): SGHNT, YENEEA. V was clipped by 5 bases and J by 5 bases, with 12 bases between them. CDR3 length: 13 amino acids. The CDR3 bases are TGTGCCAGCAGCCGACAGACCCTGGAGACCCAGTACTTC. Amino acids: CASSRQTLETQYF.

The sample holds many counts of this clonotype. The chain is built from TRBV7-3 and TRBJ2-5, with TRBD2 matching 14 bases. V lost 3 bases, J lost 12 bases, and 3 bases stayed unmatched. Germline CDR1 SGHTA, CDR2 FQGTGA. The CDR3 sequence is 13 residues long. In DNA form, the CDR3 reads TGTGCCAGCAGCTTGGGACTAGCGGGAGCAAAGTACTTC. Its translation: CASSLGLAGAKYF.

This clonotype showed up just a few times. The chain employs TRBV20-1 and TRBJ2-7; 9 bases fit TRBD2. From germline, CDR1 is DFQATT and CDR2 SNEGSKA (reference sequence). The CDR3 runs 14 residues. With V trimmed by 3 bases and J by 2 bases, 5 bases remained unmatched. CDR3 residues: CSASGLAIPYEQYF. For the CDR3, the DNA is TGCAGTGCTAGTGGACTAGCGATCCCCTACGAGCAGTACTTC.

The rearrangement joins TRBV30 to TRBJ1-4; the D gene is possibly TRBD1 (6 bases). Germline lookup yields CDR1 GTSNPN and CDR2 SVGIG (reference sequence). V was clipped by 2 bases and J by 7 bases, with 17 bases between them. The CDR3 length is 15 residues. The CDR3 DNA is TGTGCCTGGAGTATGAGAAACAGGGCGGCTGAAAAACTGTTTTTT. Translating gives CAWSMRNRAAEKLFF.

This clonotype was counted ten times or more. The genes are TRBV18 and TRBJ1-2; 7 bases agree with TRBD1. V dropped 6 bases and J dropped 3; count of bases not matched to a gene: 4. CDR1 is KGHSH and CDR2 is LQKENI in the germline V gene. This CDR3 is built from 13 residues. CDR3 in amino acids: CASSRGTDYGYTF. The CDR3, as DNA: TGTGCCAGCTCGCGAGGGACAGACTATGGCTACACCTTC. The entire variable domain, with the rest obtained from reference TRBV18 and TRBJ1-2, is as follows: NAGVMQNPRHLVRRRGQEARLRCSPMKGHSHVYWYRQLPEEGLKFMVYLQKENIIDESGMPKERFSAEFPKEGPSILRIQQVVRGDSAAYFCASSRGTDYGYTFGSGTRLTVV.

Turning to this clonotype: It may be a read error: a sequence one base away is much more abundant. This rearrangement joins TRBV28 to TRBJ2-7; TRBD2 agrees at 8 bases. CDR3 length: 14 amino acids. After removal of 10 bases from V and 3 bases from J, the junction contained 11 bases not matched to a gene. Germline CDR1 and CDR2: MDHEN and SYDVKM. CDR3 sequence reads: CANIKREGNYEQYF. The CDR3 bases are TGTGCCAACATCAAACGGGAGGGGAACTACGAGCAGTACTTC.

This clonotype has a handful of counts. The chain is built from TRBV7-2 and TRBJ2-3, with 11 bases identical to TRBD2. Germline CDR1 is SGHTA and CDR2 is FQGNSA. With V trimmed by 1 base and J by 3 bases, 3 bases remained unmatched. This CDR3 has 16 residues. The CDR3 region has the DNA TGTGCCAGCAGCTTAGTAGGGACTAGCGGAACAGATACGCAGTATTTT. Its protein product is CASSLVGTSGTDTQYF. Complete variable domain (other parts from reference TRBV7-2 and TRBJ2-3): GAGVSQSPSNKVTEKGKDVELRCDPISGHTALYWYRQSLGQGLEFLIYFQGNSAPDKSGLPSDRFSAERTGGSVSTLTIQRTQQEDSAVYLCASSLVGTSGTDTQYFGPGTRLTVL.

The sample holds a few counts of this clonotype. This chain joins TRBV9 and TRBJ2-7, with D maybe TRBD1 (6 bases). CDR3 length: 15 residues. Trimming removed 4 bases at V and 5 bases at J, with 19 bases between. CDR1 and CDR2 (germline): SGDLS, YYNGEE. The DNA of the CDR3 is TGTGCCAGCAGCTCACTAGACAGGCCTACCGACGAGCAGTACTTC. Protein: CASSSLDRPTDEQYF.

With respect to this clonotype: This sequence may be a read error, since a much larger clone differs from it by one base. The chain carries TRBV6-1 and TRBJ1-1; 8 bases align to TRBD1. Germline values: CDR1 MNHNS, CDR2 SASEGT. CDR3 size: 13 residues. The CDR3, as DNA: TGTGCCAGCTGCGACAGGGGTCTCCCTGAAACTTTCTTT. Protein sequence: CASCDRGLPETFF.

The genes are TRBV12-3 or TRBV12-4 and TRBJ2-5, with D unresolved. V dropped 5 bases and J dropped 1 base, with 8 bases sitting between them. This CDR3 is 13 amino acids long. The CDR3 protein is CASSRNTQETQYF. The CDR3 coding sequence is TGTGCCAGCAGTCGGAACACCCAAGAGACCCAGTACTTC.

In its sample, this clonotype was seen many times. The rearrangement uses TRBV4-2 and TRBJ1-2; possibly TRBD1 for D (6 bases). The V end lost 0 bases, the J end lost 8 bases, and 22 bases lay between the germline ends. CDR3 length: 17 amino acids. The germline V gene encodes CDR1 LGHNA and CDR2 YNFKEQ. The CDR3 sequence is CASSQESGEQGLRGYTF. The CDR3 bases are TGTGCCAGCAGCCAAGAATCAGGGGAACAGGGACTTAGGGGCTACACCTTC.

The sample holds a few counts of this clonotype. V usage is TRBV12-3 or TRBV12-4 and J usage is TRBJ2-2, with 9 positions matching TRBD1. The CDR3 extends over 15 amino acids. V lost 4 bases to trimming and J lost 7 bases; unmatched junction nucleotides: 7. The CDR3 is CASSYGTGYGGELFF. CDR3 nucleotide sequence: TGTGCCAGCAGTTACGGGACAGGGTATGGCGGGGAGCTGTTTTTT.

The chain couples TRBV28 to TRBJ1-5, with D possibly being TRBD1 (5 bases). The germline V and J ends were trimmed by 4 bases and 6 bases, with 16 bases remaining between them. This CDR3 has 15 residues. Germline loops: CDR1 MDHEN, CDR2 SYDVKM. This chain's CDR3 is CASSSPPRESQPQHF. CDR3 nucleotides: TGTGCCAGCAGTTCACCCCCCAGGGAATCTCAGCCCCAGCATTTT.

The CDR3 loop reads CASSQDGAGRGYTF. The CDR3 DNA reads TGCGCCAGCAGCCAAGATGGGGCAGGGAGAGGCTACACCTTC. The rearrangement joins TRBV4-3 to TRBJ1-2; a possible D gene is TRBD1 (5 bases). The ends were cut back, 0 bases at V and 8 bases at J, with 13 bases in the middle. Germline CDR1 is LGHNA and CDR2 is YSLEER. The CDR3 extends over 14 amino acids.

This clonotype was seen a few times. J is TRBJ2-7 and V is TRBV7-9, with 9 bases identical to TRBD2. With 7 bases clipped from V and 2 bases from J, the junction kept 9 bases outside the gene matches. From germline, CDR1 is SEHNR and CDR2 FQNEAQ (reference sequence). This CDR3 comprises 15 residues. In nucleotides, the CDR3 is TGTGCCAGCATAAATAGCGGGAGCCGCCCCTACGAGCAGTACTTC. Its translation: CASINSGSRPYEQYF.

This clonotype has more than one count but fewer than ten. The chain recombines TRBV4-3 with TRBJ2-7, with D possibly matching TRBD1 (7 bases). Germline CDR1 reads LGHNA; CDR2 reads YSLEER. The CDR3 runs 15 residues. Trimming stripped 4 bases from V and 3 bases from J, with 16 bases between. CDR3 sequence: CASSPDREVNYEQYF. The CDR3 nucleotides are TGCGCCAGCAGCCCCGACAGGGAGGTTAACTACGAGCAGTACTTC.

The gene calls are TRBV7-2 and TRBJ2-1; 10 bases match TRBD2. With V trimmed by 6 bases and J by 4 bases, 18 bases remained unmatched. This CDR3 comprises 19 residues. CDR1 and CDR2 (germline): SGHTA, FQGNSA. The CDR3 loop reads CASSLGLRLAGAGYNEQFF. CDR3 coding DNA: TGTGCCAGCAGTTTGGGCCTCCGGCTAGCGGGAGCGGGGTACAATGAGCAGTTCTTC.

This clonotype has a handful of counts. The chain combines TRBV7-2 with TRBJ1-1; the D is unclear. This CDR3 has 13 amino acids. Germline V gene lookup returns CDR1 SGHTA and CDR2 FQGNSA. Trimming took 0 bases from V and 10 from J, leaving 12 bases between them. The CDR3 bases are TGTGCCAGCAGCTTAGCGCGTGAAGCCGGAGCTTTCTTT. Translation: CASSLAREAGAFF.

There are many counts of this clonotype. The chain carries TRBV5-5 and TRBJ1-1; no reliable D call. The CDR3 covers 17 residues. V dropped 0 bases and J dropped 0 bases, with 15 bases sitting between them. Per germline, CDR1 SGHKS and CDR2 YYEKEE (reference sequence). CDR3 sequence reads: CASSLEEQLVLNTEAFF. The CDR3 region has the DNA TGTGCCAGCAGCTTGGAAGAGCAGTTGGTGTTGAACACTGAAGCTTTCTTT. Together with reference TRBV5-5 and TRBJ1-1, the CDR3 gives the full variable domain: DAGVTQSPTHLIKTRGQQVTLRCSPISGHKSVSWYQQVLGQGPQFIFQYYEKEERGRGNFPDRFSARQFPNYSSELNVNALLLGDSALYLCASSLEEQLVLNTEAFFGQGTRLTVV.

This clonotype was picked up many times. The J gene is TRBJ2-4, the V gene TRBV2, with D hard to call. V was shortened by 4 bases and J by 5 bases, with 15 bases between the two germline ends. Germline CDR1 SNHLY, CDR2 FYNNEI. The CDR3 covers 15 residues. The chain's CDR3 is CASSVELWAENIQYF. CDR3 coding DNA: TGTGCCAGCAGTGTAGAGTTATGGGCAGAAAACATTCAGTACTTC.

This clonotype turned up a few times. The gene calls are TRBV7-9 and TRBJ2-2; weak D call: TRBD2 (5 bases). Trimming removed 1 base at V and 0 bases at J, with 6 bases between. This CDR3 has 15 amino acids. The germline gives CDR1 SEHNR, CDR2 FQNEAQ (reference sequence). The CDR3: CASSLGRSNTGELFF. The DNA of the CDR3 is TGTGCCAGCAGCTTAGGGAGGTCGAACACCGGGGAGCTGTTTTTT.

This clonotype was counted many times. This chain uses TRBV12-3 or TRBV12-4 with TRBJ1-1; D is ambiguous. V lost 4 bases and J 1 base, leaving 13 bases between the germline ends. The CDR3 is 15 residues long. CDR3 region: CASSSEMTKNTEAFF. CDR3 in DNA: TGTGCCAGCAGTTCCGAGATGACAAAGAACACTGAAGCTTTCTTT.

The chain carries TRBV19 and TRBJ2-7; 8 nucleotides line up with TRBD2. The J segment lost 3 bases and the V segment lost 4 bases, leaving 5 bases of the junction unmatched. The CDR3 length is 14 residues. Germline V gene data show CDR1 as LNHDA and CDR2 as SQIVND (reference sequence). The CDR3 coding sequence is TGTGCCAGTAGTAATCAAGCGGGAGACTACGAGCAGTACTTC. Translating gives CASSNQAGDYEQYF.